The clone carrying this T cell receptor beta chain was counted at least ten times. Its target is not known. TCRdb reprocessed the 5' RACE reads with MiXCR, giving one entry per CDR3 protein. This table holds some 96,000 distinct CDR3 sequences, approximately 4.4% found once. The trim removed 3 bases at V and 3 bases at J, leaving 2 bases unmatched. Germline assignment: CDR1 SGHRS and CDR2 YFSETQ. The CDR3 is made up of 14 amino acids. Specified time point: sample taken at primary tumor resection. Extraction of whole RNA from tumor, nontumor lung or frozen PBMC preceded unsorted sequencing. These data come from a study of spatial heterogeneity in lung cancer. Study-level findings and limits: Mutation counts in tumors were tracked by counts of expanded intratumoral alpha and beta TCRs.

This rearrangement joins TRBV5-1 to TRBJ2-5; 10 bases match TRBD2. The material sequenced was lung tumor tissue, taken at surgery. The TCR comes from a male donor with early-stage non-small cell lung cancer. The CDR3 bases are TGCGCCAGCAGCTCCGGACTAGCGGAAGAGACCCAGTACTTC. Translating gives CASSSGLAEETQYF.